This TCR beta chain was captured by sequencing in a study of long-term antiretroviral therapy in people with HIV. Findings and caveats of the study: Gathering of blood took place between the mid-2000s and the late 2010s, possibly under older ART regimens.

As regards this clone: Antigen: not known.

This CDR3 has 15 residues. Trimming took 1 base from V and 5 from J, leaving 12 bases between them. Per germline, CDR1 MNHEY and CDR2 SVGAGI. This was the immunoSEQ v3.0 assay at survey level. The target of sequencing was about 35,000-50,000 T-cell genomes per sample. Only in-frame clones appear in the TCRdb table, and some are missing; sequencing was by immunoSEQ multiplex PCR. The data show about 20,000 clones, 60% to 85% seen once. Each donor provided at least one pre-ART PBMC sample and at least two post-ART PBMC samples. Samples held 1-10 million cryopreserved PBMC before DNA extraction. This sequence was found in a woman aged 25 to 39 with HIV. The chain combines TRBV6-5 with TRBJ2-1; D tentatively fits TRBD1 or TRBD2 (6 bases each). The specimen was unsorted PBMCs, collected 2.9 years after starting antiretroviral therapy. The CDR3 region has the DNA TGTGCCAGCAGTTACTGGGCGGGGACAAACAATGAGCAGTTCTTC. It is translated as CASSYWAGTNNEQFF.